Given below is one TCR beta chain in context. Its antigen is as yet unknown. These data originate in a study of graft-versus-host responses after intestinal transplantation. The study's findings and limits: Declining HvG levels early post-transplant were linked to peak circulating GvH clone levels. Clonal ratios of graft-versus-host to host-versus-graft in allografts were high for patients exhibiting graft-donor T cell macrochimerism. Detection of GvH clones occurred in recipient marrow, and some had their first appearance in ileum or blood.

The germline V and J ends were trimmed by 3 bases and 4 bases, with 6 bases remaining between them. The CDR3 contains 12 residues. The germline V gene has CDR1 WNHNN and CDR2 SYGVQD (reference sequence). Profiling relied on immunoSEQ multiplex PCR, and the TCRdb table lists in-frame clones only, not all of them. The sample records under 75,000 clones, about 90% being singletons. The V and J genes are TRBV10-1 and TRBJ1-2; D remains ambiguous. This clonotype originated in a human donor who was the organ donor for an intestinal transplant. Sequencing used unstimulated CD8+ T cells sorted from spleen or lymph node cells, obtained before transplant. CDR3 sequence reads: CASSDTAYGYTF. In nucleotides, the CDR3 is TGCGCCAGCAGTGATACAGCCTATGGCTACACCTTC.